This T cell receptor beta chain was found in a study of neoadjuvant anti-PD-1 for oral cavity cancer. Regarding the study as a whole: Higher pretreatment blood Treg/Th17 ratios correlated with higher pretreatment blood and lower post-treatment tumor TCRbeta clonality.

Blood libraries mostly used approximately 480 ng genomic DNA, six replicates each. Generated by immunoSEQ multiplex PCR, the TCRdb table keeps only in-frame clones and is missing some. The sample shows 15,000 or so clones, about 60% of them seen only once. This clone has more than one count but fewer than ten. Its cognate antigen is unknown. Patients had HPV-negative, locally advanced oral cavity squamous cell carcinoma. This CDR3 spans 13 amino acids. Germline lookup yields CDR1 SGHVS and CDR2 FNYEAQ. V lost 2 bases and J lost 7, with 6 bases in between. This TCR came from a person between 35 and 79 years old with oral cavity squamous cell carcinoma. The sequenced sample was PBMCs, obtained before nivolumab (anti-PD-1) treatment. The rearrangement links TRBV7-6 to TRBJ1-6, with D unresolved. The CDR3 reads CASSLYTNSPLHF. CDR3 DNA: TGTGCCAGCAGCTTATATACGAATTCACCCCTCCACTTT.